This T cell receptor beta chain was captured in a study of blood T cell repertoires in COVID-19. Study at large: Acute-phase and convalescent COVID-19 samples originated in the United States, Italy and Spain.

Patients of the Seattle cohort, enrolled during active infection, were followed longitudinally. Authors' processing steps: Scientists estimated how many nucleated cells there were by amplifying reference gene primers. Sequenced by immunoSEQ multiplex PCR; TCRdb stores in-frame clones only, minus some. V and J calls and clone size are given by that table; D and trimming were obtained from the DNA. This sample has under 250,000 clones, with more than 70% found just once. The CDR3 is 15 residues long. Trimming took 2 bases from V and 3 from J, leaving 10 bases between them. In germline, CDR1 is KGHSH, CDR2 LQKENI.

V gene TRBV18 combines with J gene TRBJ1-4, with a tentative D call TRBD1 (6 bases). Sequenced: peripheral blood. The receptor comes from a woman of 80 years or more with COVID-19, enrolled during active disease. The CDR3 loop reads CASSPRQASNEKLFF. CDR3 DNA sequence: TGTGCCAGCTCACCAAGACAGGCCTCTAATGAAAAACTGTTTTTT.